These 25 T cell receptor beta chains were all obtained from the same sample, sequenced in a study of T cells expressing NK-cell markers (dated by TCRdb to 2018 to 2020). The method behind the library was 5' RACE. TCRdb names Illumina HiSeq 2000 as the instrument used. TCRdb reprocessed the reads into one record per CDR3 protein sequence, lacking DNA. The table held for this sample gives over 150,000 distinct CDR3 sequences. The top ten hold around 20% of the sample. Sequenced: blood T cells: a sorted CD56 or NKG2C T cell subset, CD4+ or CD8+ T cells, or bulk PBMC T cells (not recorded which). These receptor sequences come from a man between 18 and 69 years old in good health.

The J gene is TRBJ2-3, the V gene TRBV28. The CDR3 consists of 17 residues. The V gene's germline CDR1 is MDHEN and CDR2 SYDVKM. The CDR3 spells CASSKTPWGPGTDTQYF.

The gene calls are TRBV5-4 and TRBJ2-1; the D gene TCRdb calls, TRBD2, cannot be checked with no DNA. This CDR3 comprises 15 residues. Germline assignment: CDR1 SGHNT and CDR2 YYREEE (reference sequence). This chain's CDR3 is CASSLTSGVWDEQFF.

CDR3: CASSTVTAMGPEAFF. The genes are TRBV5-1 and TRBJ1-1. The CDR3 consists of 15 residues. Germline CDR1 reads SGHRS; CDR2 reads YFSETQ.

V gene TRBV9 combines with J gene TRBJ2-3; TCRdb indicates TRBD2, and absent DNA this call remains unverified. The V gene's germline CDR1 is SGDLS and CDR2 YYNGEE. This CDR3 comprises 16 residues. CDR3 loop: CASSPRGGESTDTQYF.

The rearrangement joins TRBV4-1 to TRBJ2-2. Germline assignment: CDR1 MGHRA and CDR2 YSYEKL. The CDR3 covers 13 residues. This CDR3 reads CASSNIMGGELFF.

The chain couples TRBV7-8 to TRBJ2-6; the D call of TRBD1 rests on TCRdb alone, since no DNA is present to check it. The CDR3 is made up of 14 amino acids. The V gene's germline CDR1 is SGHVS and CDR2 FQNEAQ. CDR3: CASSWTAGANVLTF.

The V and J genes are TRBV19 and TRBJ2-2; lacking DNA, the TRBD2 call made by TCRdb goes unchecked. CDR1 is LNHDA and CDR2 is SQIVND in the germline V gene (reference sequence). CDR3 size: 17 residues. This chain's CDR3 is CASSIPTSGANTGELFF.

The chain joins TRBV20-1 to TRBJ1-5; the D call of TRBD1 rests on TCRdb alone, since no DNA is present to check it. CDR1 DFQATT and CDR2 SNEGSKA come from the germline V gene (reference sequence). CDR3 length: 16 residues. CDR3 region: CSARPRLVYSNQPQHF.

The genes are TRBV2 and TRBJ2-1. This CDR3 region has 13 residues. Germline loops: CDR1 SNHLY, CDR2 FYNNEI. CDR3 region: CASSEWSLNEQFF.

The CDR3 spells CASSLQVRGTEAFF. The V call is TRBV7-9, the J call TRBJ1-1. Germline-derived CDR1 and CDR2 are SEHNR and FQNEAQ (reference sequence). The CDR3 has 14 amino acids.

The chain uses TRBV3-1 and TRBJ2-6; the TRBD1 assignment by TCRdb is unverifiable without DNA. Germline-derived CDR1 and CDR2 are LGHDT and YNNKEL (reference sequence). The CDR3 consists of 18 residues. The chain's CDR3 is CASSQEVQGAGGANVLTF.

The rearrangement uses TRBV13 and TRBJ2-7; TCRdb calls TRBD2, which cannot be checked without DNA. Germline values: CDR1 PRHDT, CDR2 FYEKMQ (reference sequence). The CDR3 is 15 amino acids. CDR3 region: CASSPRTSGLYEQYF.

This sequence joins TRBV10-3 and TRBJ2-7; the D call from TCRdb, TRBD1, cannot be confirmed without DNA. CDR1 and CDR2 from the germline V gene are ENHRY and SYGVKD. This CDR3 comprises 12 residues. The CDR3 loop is CANGASSYEQYF.

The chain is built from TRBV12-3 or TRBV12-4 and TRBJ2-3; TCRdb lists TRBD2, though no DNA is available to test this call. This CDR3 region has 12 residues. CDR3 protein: CASSFSERGEYF.

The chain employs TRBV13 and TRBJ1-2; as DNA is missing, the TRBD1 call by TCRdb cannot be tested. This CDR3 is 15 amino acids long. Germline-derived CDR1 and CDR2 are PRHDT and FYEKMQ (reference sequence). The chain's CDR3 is CASSSNPQGTHGYTF.

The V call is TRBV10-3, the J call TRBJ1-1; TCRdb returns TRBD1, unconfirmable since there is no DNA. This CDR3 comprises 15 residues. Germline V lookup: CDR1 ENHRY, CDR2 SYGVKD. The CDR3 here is CAISLFKGKHAEAFF.

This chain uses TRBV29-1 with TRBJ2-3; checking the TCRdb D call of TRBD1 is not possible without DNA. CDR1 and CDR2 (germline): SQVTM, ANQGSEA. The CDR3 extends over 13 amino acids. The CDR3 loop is CSVEGAITDTQYF.

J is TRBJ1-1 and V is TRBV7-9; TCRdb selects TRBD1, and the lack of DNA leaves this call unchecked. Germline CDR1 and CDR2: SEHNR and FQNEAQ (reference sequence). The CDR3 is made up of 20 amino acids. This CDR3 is CASSFLVEPGTGAMNTEAFF.

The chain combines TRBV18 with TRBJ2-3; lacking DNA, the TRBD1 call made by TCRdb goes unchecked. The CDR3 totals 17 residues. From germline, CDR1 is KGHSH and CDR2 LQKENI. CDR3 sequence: CASSPPLTGMSTDTQYF.

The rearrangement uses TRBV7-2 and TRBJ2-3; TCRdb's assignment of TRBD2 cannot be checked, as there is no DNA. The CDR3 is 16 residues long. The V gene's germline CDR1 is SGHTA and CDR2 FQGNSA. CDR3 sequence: CASSQYGGGGTDTQYF.

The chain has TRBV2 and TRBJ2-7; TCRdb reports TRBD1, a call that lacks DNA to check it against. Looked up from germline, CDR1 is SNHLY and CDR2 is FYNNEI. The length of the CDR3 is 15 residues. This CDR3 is CASSLKSGETYEQYF.

CDR3 sequence reads: CASRSGVEQFF. The chain joins TRBV6-5 to TRBJ2-1; there is no DNA to check the TCRdb D call of TRBD2. Germline CDR1 MNHEY, CDR2 SVGAGI. This CDR3 region has 11 residues.

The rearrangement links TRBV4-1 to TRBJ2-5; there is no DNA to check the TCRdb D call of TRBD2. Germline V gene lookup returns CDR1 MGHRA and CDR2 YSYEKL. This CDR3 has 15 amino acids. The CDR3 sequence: CASSRLAGGRETQYF.

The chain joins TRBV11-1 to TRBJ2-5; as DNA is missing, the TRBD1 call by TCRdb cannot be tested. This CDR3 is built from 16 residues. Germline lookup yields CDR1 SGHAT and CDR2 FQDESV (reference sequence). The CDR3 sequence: CASSLSSGDTQETQYF.

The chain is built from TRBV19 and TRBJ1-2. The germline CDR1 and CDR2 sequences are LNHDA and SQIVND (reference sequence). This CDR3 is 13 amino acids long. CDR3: CASNGPRAYGYTF.